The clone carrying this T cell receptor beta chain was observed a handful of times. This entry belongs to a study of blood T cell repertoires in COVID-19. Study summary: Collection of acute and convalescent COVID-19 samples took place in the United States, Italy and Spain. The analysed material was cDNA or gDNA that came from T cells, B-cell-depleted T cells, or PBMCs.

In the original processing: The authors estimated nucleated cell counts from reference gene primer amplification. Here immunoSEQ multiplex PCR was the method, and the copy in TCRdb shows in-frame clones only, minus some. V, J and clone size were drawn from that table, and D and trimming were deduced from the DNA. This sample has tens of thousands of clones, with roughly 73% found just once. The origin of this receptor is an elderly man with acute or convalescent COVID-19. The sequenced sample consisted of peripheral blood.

The CDR3 loop is CASSPSQVASYEQYF. The DNA for the CDR3 is TGTGCCAGCTCACCAAGCCAGGTTGCCTCCTACGAGCAGTACTTC. This rearrangement joins TRBV18 to TRBJ2-7; D is uncertain. CDR1 and CDR2 (germline): KGHSH, LQKENI. CDR3 length: 15 amino acids. Trimming shortened V by 2 bases and J by 0 bases, and 11 bases separated the two germline ends.